This T cell receptor beta chain was retrieved from a study of cytomegalovirus exposure and HLA in healthy donors. Findings of the study overall: There were reportedly fewer N-insertions in an Asian-associated ancestry cluster than the approximately 670-donor mean, in a later analysis. A classifier reportedly called cytomegalovirus status with high sensitivity and specificity. There were a few CMV-associated chains whose specificity for CMV antigens was confirmed in vitro.

It was healthy bone marrow donors who served as donors. V shed 5 bases and J shed 3 bases, with 17 bases lying between them. The CDR3 runs to 15 residues. Looked up from germline, CDR1 is SGHTA and CDR2 is FQGTGA. With regard to this clone: The antigen is undetermined.

The PCR used 60 Vbeta and 13 Jbeta primers. Clones were read by immunoSEQ multiplex PCR, and TCRdb kept only the in-frame ones, dropping some. The sample contains some 210,000 clones, roughly four fifths of which appear only once. The specimen sequenced was PBMCs. V gene TRBV7-3 combines with J gene TRBJ2-7; D is uncertain. The clonotype originates from a woman in her 30s in good health and CMV-seropositive. CDR3 protein: CASSRESGPFYEQYF. CDR3 nucleotides: TGTGCCAGCAGCCGAGAGTCCGGTCCGTTCTACGAGCAGTACTTC. The variable domain in full, with the rest retrieved from reference TRBV7-3 and TRBJ2-7, is GAGVSQTPSNKVTEKGKYVELRCDPISGHTALYWYRQSLGQGPEFLIYFQGTGAADDSGLPNDRFFAVRPEGSVSTLKIQRTERGDSAVYLCASSRESGPFYEQYFGPGTRLTVT.